This T cell receptor beta chain appears in the sequencing data of a study of shared clonotypes between healthy human individuals. TCRdb's copy holds only in-frame clones and misses some; the assay was immunoSEQ multiplex PCR. The sample consists of 2 million to 2.5 million clones, just over 90% of them appearing once. This CDR3 has 15 residues. In germline, CDR1 is SNHLY, CDR2 FYNNEI. J gave up 5 bases and V 8 bases, and 5 bases lay outside the gene matches. Positive CCR7 selection of CD45RO-negative cells yielded the naive CD8 cells, and terminally differentiated effector memory CD45RA+ cells were excluded.

This chain uses TRBV2 with TRBJ2-5; 16 nucleotides agree with TRBD2. Sequencing was performed on naive CD8+ T cells from PBMCs. The sequence was collected from a man between 18 and 35 years old in good health. Some clones in this sample may be carry-over from other donors' samples. The CDR3 DNA reads as TGTGCCAGCCTAACGGGACTAGCGGGAGGGGAGACCCAGTACTTC. Amino acids: CASLTGLAGGETQYF.